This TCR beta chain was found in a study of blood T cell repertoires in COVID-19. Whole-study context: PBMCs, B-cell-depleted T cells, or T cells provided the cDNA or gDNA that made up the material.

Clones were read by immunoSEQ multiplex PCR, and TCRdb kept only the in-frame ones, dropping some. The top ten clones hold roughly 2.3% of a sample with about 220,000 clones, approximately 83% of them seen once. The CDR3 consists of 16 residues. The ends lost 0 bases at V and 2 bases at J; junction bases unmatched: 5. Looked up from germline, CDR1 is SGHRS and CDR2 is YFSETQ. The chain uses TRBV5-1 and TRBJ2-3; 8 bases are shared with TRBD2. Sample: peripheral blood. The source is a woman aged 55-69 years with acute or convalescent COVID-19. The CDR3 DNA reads TGCGCCAGCAGCTTGGGGGTGCGGGGGGCCACAGATACGCAGTATTTT. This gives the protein CASSLGVRGATDTQYF.